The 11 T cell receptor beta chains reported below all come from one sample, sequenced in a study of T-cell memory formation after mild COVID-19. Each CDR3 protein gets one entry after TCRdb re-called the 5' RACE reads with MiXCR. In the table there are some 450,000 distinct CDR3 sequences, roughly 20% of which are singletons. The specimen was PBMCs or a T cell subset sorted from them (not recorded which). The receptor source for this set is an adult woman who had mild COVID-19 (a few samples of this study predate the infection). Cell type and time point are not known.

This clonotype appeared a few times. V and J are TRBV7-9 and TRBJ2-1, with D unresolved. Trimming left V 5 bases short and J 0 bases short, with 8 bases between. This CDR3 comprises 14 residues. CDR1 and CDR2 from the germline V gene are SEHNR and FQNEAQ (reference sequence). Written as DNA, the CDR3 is TGTGCCAGCAGCCAATCTCTCTCCTACAATGAGCAGTTCTTC. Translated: CASSQSLSYNEQFF.

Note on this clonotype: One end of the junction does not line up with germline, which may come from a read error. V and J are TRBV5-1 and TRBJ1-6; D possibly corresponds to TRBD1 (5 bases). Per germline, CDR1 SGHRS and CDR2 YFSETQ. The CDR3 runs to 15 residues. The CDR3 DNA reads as TGCGCCAGCAGCTTGGGTGTCCTGGACAATTCACACCTCCACTTT. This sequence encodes CASSLGVLDNSHLHF. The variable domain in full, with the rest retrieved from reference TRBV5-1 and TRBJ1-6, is KAGVTQTPRYLIKTRGQQVTLSCSPISGHRSVSWYQQTPGQGLQFLFEYFSETQRNKGNFPGRFSGRQFSNSRSEMNVSTLELGDSALYLCASSLGVLDNSHLHFGNGTRLTVT.

CDR3 loop: CASSSLSDRTEAFF. CDR3 sequence (DNA): TGTGCCAGCAGCTCCCTTTCGGACAGAACTGAAGCTTTCTTT. The chain combines TRBV7-9 with TRBJ1-1; TRBD1 is a possible D gene (6 bases). Germline values: CDR1 SEHNR, CDR2 FQNEAQ (reference sequence). The CDR3 loop spans 14 amino acids. V shed 4 bases and J shed 5 bases, with 14 bases lying between them.

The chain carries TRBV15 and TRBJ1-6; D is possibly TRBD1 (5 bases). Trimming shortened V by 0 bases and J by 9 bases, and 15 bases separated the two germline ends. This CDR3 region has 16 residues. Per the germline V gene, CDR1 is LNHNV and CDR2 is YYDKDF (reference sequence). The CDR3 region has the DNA TGTGCCACCAGCAGAGATCAGGGCCATGGGGCTTCACCCCTCCACTTT. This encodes CATSRDQGHGASPLHF.

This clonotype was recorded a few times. CDR3 sequence: CASSGLAPSSYEQYF. The CDR3 DNA is TGTGCCAGCAGCGGCTTGGCACCTAGCTCCTACGAGCAGTACTTC. The chain recombines TRBV21-1 with TRBJ2-7. TRBV21-1 is a pseudogene segment. The CDR3 is made up of 15 amino acids.

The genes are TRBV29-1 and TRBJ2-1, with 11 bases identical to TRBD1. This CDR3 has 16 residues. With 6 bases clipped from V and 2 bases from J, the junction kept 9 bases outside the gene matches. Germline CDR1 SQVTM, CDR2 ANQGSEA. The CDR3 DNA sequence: TGCAGCGTGAGACCTACGGGACAGGGGGCCTACAATGAGCAGTTCTTC. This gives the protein CSVRPTGQGAYNEQFF.

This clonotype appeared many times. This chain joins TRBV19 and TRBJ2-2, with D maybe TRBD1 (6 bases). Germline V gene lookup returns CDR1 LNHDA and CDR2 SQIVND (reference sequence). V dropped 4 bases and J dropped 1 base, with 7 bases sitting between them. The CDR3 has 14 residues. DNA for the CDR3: TGTGCCAGTAGTAGAGGGGGGAACACCGGGGAGCTGTTTTTT. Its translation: CASSRGGNTGELFF.

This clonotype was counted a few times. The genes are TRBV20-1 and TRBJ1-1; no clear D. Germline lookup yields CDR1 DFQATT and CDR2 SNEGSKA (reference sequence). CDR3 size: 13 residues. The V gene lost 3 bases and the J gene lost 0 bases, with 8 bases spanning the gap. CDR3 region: CSARPSLNTEAFF. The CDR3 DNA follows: TGCAGTGCTAGGCCCAGCCTGAACACTGAAGCTTTCTTT.

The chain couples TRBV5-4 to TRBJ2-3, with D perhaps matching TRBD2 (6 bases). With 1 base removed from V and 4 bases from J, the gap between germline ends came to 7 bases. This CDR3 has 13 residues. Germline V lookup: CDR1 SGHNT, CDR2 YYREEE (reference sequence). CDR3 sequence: CASSLRLADTQYF. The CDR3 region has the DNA TGTGCCAGCAGCTTGAGACTAGCAGATACGCAGTATTTT.

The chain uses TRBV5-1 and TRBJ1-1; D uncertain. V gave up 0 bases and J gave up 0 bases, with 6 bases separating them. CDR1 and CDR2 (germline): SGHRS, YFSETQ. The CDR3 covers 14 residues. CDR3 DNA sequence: TGCGCCAGCAGCTTGGAGGCGGTGAACACTGAAGCTTTCTTT. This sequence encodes CASSLEAVNTEAFF.

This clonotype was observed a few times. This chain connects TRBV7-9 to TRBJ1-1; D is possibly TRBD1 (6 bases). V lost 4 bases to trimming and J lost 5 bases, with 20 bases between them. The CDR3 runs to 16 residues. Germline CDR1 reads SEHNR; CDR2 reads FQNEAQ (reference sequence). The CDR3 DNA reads TGTGCCAGCAGCTCCCTGGGGGCAGGGGCGTTGACTGAAGCTTTCTTT. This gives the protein CASSSLGAGALTEAFF.